This T cell receptor (beta chain) was sequenced in a study of blood T cell repertoires in COVID-19. Study-level background: The United States, Italy and Spain were the sources of the acute and convalescent COVID-19 samples.

V gave up 0 bases and J gave up 8 bases, with 19 bases separating them. Germline CDR1 LNHNV, CDR2 YYDKDF (reference sequence). The CDR3 spans 16 residues. Per the authors' pipeline: Amplification of reference gene primers provided the estimated nucleated cell counts. Only in-frame clones appear in the TCRdb table, and some are missing; sequencing was by immunoSEQ multiplex PCR. The D gene and trimming were derived from the DNA, and the V and J assignments and clone size from that table. The sample holds about 210,000 clones; 70% to 90% are singletons and the top ten take approximately 8.1%. The chain joins TRBV15 to TRBJ1-2, with D unresolved. This receptor was taken from a woman aged 45-65 years with active or convalescent COVID-19. Specimen: peripheral blood. DNA of the CDR3: TGTGCCACCAGCAGAGATAGGTTTACGGATACGGGAGGCTACACCTTC. Translating gives CATSRDRFTDTGGYTF.